Detailed here is one TCR beta chain. Germline values: CDR1 SGHRS, CDR2 YFSETQ. V gave up 4 bases and J gave up 12 bases, with 11 bases separating them. The CDR3 contains 11 residues. Those who participated ranged in age from roughly 18 to 95 years and resided in about two dozen US areas. Two consecutive negative NP/OP PCR tests, clearance, or resolved symptoms defined Cohort 3 recovery. The source of the sample is a study of blood T cell repertoires in COVID-19. Study details: From T cells, B-cell-depleted T cells, or PBMCs came the material, which was cDNA or gDNA.

TCRdb's table, derived via immunoSEQ multiplex PCR, lists solely in-frame clones and lacks some. The table includes 180,000 or so clones, about 83% detected once. The sequenced material came from PBMCs or T cells enriched from blood (not recorded which). The chain joins TRBV5-1 to TRBJ2-1; D is possibly TRBD2 (5 bases). This clonotype originated in a woman aged 25 to 39 who had recovered from COVID-19. DNA of the CDR3: TGCGCCAGCAGCATTAGCGCAGTGCAGTTCTTC. Its translation is CASSISAVQFF.